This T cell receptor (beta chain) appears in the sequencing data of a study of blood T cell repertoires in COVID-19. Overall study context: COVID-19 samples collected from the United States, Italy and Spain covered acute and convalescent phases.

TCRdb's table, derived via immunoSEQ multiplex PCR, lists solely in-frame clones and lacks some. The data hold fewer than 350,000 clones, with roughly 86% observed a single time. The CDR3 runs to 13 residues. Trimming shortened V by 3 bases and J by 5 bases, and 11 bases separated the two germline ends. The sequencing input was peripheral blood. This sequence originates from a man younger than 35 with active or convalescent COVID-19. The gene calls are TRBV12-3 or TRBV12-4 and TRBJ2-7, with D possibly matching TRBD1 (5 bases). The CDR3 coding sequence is TGTGCCAGCAGTTTGGCAGGGAAGAACGAGCAGTACTTC. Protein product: CASSLAGKNEQYF.